The 31 T cell receptor beta chains listed next were all sequenced from one sample in a study of CD8 T cells in ankylosing spondylitis. TCRdb reprocessed the 5' RACE reads with MiXCR, giving one entry per CDR3 protein. There are 150,000 to 200,000 distinct CDR3 sequences in the sample; around a tenth occur only once, and roughly 28% lies in the top ten. The sequencing sample was made of blood, either unsorted or a sorted T cell fraction (not recorded which). All receptors come from a male donor with ankylosing spondylitis or in good health (not recorded which).

In its sample, this clonotype was seen a few times. This chain joins TRBV12-3 or TRBV12-4 and TRBJ2-4; D is undetermined. CDR3 length: 16 amino acids. The ends were cut back, 3 bases at V and 1 base at J, with 13 bases in the middle. The chain's CDR3 is CASSLSRAGAKNIQYF. The CDR3 DNA reads TGTGCCAGCAGTTTGAGCCGCGCTGGGGCCAAAAACATTCAGTACTTC.

There are many counts of this clonotype. This chain joins TRBV5-1 and TRBJ2-2; 11 bases align to TRBD2. Germline-derived CDR1 and CDR2 are SGHRS and YFSETQ. This CDR3 has 17 amino acids. V shed 0 bases, J shed 2 bases, and the junction held 3 bases outside the gene matches. Written as DNA, the CDR3 is TGCGCCAGCAGCTTGGCGGGGACTAGCGGAAACACCGGGGAGCTGTTTTTT. Amino acid sequence: CASSLAGTSGNTGELFF.

This clonotype was picked up many times. This rearrangement joins TRBV12-3 or TRBV12-4 to TRBJ1-2; TRBD1 matches at 12 bases. This CDR3 contains 16 residues. V was pared by 6 bases and J by 1 base, with 6 bases of the junction left unmatched. Here the CDR3 DNA reads TGTGCCAGCAGCCTGGGACAGGGGGCGATTAACTATGGCTACACCTTC. Translation: CASSLGQGAINYGYTF.

The rearrangement joins TRBV7-2 to TRBJ2-7, with a tentative D call TRBD2 (5 bases). Germline loops: CDR1 SGHTA, CDR2 FQGNSA. V lost 0 bases and J lost 4, with 13 bases in between. There are 15 residues in the CDR3. This CDR3 reads CASSLAASSQYEQYF. The DNA for the CDR3 is TGTGCCAGCAGCTTAGCTGCTAGCAGCCAATACGAGCAGTACTTC.

The table lists this clonotype with many counts. The V gene is TRBV5-1, the J gene TRBJ1-2; D gene uncertain. Germline CDR1 reads SGHRS; CDR2 reads YFSETQ. CDR3 length: 13 residues. Trimming shortened V by 4 bases and J by 3 bases, and 10 bases separated the two germline ends. In DNA, the CDR3 is TGCGCCAGCAGCCTCAGTGGGTACTATGGCTACACCTTC. Residues: CASSLSGYYGYTF.

Worth noting for this clonotype: A read error may be the cause here, since a much bigger clone is one base away. This sequence joins TRBV12-3 or TRBV12-4 and TRBJ1-1, with D perhaps TRBD1 (5 bases). This CDR3 region has 14 residues. The ends were cut back, 1 base at V and 5 bases at J, with 11 bases in the middle. The CDR3 is CASSLDMGRTEAFF. DNA for the CDR3: TGTGCCAGCAGTTTAGACATGGGGCGAACTGAAGCTTTCTTT.

This clonotype was found many times. This chain links TRBV2 with TRBJ2-3, with D possibly TRBD2 on 6 matching bases. V was trimmed by 10 bases and J by 3 bases, leaving 17 bases between them. Germline loops: CDR1 SNHLY, CDR2 FYNNEI. The CDR3 totals 14 residues. Here the CDR3 DNA reads TGTGCCACTCAGGGAGGCTTCCAGACAGATACGCAGTATTTT. This encodes CATQGGFQTDTQYF.

This clonotype was found many times. The rearrangement links TRBV28 to TRBJ2-1; 11 bases line up with TRBD2. The CDR3 length is 15 residues. Germline V gene lookup returns CDR1 MDHEN and CDR2 SYDVKM. V lost 7 bases, J lost 6 bases, and 8 bases stayed unmatched. This CDR3 is CASTKGLAASNEQFF. The CDR3 nucleotides read TGTGCCAGCACCAAGGGACTAGCGGCCTCCAATGAGCAGTTCTTC.

Ten or more counts support this clonotype. The chain links TRBV29-1 to TRBJ2-7; 7 bases agree with TRBD1. The CDR3 length is 15 residues. Germline trimming cut 1 base from V and 0 bases from J; bases unmatched to any gene: 6. Germline CDR1 SQVTM, CDR2 ANQGSEA. The CDR3 coding sequence is TGCAGCGTTGAAGGGGGACAGTCACTCTCCTACGAGCAGTACTTC. Protein sequence: CSVEGGQSLSYEQYF.

In its sample, this clonotype was seen many times. The V gene is TRBV12-3 or TRBV12-4, the J gene TRBJ2-7; possibly TRBD1 for D (5 bases). V was clipped by 2 bases and J by 5 bases, with 10 bases between them. The CDR3 is 13 residues long. CDR3 coding DNA: TGTGCCAGCAGTTTAACGGCAGGGAACGAGCAGTACTTC. It encodes CASSLTAGNEQYF.

The rearrangement links TRBV20-1 to TRBJ1-2; TRBD1 matches at 8 bases. Unmatched junction bases numbered 6, after V lost 5 bases and J lost 4 bases. The germline gives CDR1 DFQATT, CDR2 SNEGSKA (reference sequence). The CDR3 covers 13 residues. CDR3 nucleotide sequence: TGCAGTGCTCCCTCGACAGGGGCCTATGGCTACACCTTC. This encodes CSAPSTGAYGYTF.

There are a few counts of this clonotype. The CDR3 nucleotides are TGTGCCAGCAGCGTCGGAGCGGGGGCAGAATATGGCTACACCTTC. It translates to CASSVGAGAEYGYTF. The gene calls are TRBV5-6 and TRBJ1-2; D is perhaps TRBD1 (6 bases). The CDR3 extends over 15 amino acids. V lost 4 bases to trimming and J lost 5 bases, with 18 bases between them. The germline CDR1 and CDR2 sequences are SGHDT and YYEEEE.

The J gene is TRBJ1-6, the V gene TRBV5-1; TRBD1 is a possible D gene (6 bases). The ends were cut back, 4 bases at V and 5 bases at J, with 16 bases in the middle. The germline CDR1 and CDR2 sequences are SGHRS and YFSETQ. The CDR3 is 16 amino acids. The CDR3 spells CASSPVPGDNNSPLHF. The CDR3 nucleotides are TGCGCCAGCAGCCCCGTTCCAGGGGATAATAATTCACCCCTCCACTTT. Full variable domain (remainder filled in from reference TRBV5-1 and TRBJ1-6): KAGVTQTPRYLIKTRGQQVTLSCSPISGHRSVSWYQQTPGQGLQFLFEYFSETQRNKGNFPGRFSGRQFSNSRSEMNVSTLELGDSALYLCASSPVPGDNNSPLHFGNGTRLTVT.

This clonotype showed up just a few times. The genes are TRBV7-9 and TRBJ2-2; D remains unclear. The length of the CDR3 is 14 residues. Germline V gene lookup returns CDR1 SEHNR and CDR2 FQNEAQ (reference sequence). Trimming stripped 7 bases from V and 2 bases from J, with 11 bases between. CDR3 DNA: TGTGCCAGCACCCTAGTAGGAAACACCGGGGAGCTGTTTTTT. Its translation is CASTLVGNTGELFF.

There are many counts of this clonotype. The chain is built from TRBV29-1 and TRBJ2-5; possibly TRBD1 for D (6 bases). Germline V gene lookup returns CDR1 SQVTM and CDR2 ANQGSEA. The CDR3 is 14 amino acids. V was shortened by 5 bases and J by 5 bases, with 18 bases between the two germline ends. This CDR3 reads CSVRRDTSSETQYF. The DNA of the CDR3 is TGCAGCGTTCGTCGGGACACCTCCTCGGAGACCCAGTACTTC. The variable domain in full, completed from reference TRBV29-1 and TRBJ2-5, reads SAVISQKPSRDICQRGTSLTIQCQVDSQVTMMFWYRQQPGQSLTLIATANQGSEATYESGFVIDKFPISRPNLTFSTLTVSNMSPEDSSIYLCSVRRDTSSETQYFGPGTRLLVL.

This clonotype was counted once. A much more abundant neighbour one base away suggests this may be a read error. This chain links TRBV5-1 with TRBJ1-1; D call uncertain. Germline values: CDR1 SGHRS, CDR2 YFSETQ. There are 14 residues in the CDR3. The CDR3 sequence: CTSSLAASNTEAFF. The CDR3 nucleotides read TGCACCAGCAGCTTGGCAGCGAGTAACACTGAAGCTTTCTTT.

This clonotype was detected many times. The chain has TRBV12-3 or TRBV12-4 and TRBJ1-1, with a tentative D call TRBD1 (5 bases). The length of the CDR3 is 14 residues. V dropped 7 bases and J dropped 3 bases, with 15 bases sitting between them. CDR3 in amino acids: CASKKFQGDTEAFF. The CDR3, as DNA: TGTGCCAGCAAGAAATTCCAGGGTGACACTGAAGCTTTCTTT.

This clonotype has ten or more counts. The V and J genes are TRBV20-1 and TRBJ2-5, with D perhaps matching TRBD2 (6 bases). The CDR3 runs 14 residues. CDR1 and CDR2 (germline): DFQATT, SNEGSKA (reference sequence). The V end lost 5 bases, the J end lost 2 bases, and 15 bases lay between the germline ends. The CDR3 region has the DNA TGCAGTGCTTCCCCGGGAGCGGAGCAAGAGACCCAGTACTTC. It encodes CSASPGAEQETQYF.

This clonotype was seen at least ten times. The gene calls are TRBV6-2 or TRBV6-3 and TRBJ1-5; D is uncertain. The CDR3 runs to 12 residues. The V end was cut by 6 bases, the J end by 10 bases, with 13 bases between. The germline V gene encodes CDR1 MNHEY and CDR2 SVGEGT. Here the CDR3 reads CASSYDVGPQHF. For the CDR3, the DNA is TGTGCCAGCAGCTATGACGTTGGTCCCCAGCATTTT.

This clonotype was observed at least ten times. The chain joins TRBV12-3 or TRBV12-4 to TRBJ2-5; maybe TRBD2 (6 bases). This CDR3 region has 12 residues. Trimming cost V 8 bases and J 7 bases, with 14 bases left between them. CDR3: CASAGQSGTQYF. The CDR3 DNA follows: TGTGCCAGCGCGGGGCAGTCGGGGACCCAGTACTTC.

This clonotype was counted a few times. The junction does not match germline at one end; this may be a read error. The chain couples TRBV28 to TRBJ2-1; 10 positions match TRBD2. The CDR3 extends over 12 amino acids. CDR1 is MDHEN, CDR2 SYDVKM, per germline. The CDR3 loop reads CASSSLAGDFDF. In DNA form, the CDR3 reads TGTGCCAGCAGTTCGCTAGCGGGGGATTTCGACTTC.

This clonotype was seen many times. This chain connects TRBV5-1 to TRBJ2-7; 10 bases match TRBD2. The CDR3 is 16 residues long. Germline V gene sequence: CDR1 SGHRS, CDR2 YFSETQ. With V trimmed by 5 bases and J by 2 bases, 10 bases remained unmatched. The CDR3 coding sequence is TGCGCCAGCAGTCCCAGCGGGAGGGCGATTCCCTACGAGCAGTACTTC. Its protein product is CASSPSGRAIPYEQYF.

CDR3 in DNA: TGCGCCAGCAGCCTCGAAACTCCGGGACAGACGTTCTACGAGCAGTACTTC. It translates to CASSLETPGQTFYEQYF. The chain combines TRBV4-1 with TRBJ2-7; 7 nucleotides align to TRBD1. The CDR3 runs 17 residues. Trimming removed 4 bases from V and 3 bases from J; junction bases left unmatched: 15. The germline V gene has CDR1 MGHRA and CDR2 YSYEKL.

This clonotype appeared many times. The CDR3 DNA reads as TGTGCCACCAGTGATGGTTTTTTGGGGTTCACAGATACGCAGTATTTT. Residues: CATSDGFLGFTDTQYF. The rearrangement joins TRBV24-1 to TRBJ2-3; D gene ambiguous. Trimming took 3 bases from V and 2 from J, leaving 14 bases between them. Germline CDR1 KGHDR, CDR2 SFDVKD. The CDR3 runs to 16 residues.

This clonotype was seen at least ten times. This sequence joins TRBV5-8 and TRBJ2-4; tentative D call: TRBD2 (5 bases). The germline V gene encodes CDR1 SGHTS and CDR2 YDEGEE. The CDR3 contains 17 residues. The ends were cut back, 2 bases at V and 9 bases at J, with 24 bases in the middle. For the CDR3, the DNA is TGTGCCAGCAGCTTCCCCCGACTATTAGACCCAACCATCATTCAGTACTTC. Encoded protein: CASSFPRLLDPTIIQYF.

In its sample, this clonotype was seen many times. The V call is TRBV27, the J call TRBJ1-1, with a weak D call TRBD1 (5 bases). The CDR3 loop spans 14 amino acids. Germline values: CDR1 MNHEY, CDR2 SMNVEV (reference sequence). V was cut by 1 base and J by 6 bases, with 12 bases left in between. As DNA, the CDR3 is TGTGCCAGCAGTTTATGGGGGGATTCGGCTGAAGCTTTCTTT. Translated, it gives CASSLWGDSAEAFF.

Ten or more counts support this clonotype. This chain links TRBV15 with TRBJ2-5; weak D call: TRBD2 (7 bases). The CDR3 covers 15 residues. CDR1 is LNHNV, CDR2 YYDKDF, per germline (reference sequence). V was pared by 3 bases and J by 4 bases, with 15 bases between. DNA for the CDR3: TGTGCCACCAGCAGGCCCCAAGGGGGGGTAGAGACCCAGTACTTC. It translates to CATSRPQGGVETQYF.

This clonotype has at least ten counts. This chain connects TRBV20-1 to TRBJ1-2, with no clear D. Germline values: CDR1 DFQATT, CDR2 SNEGSKA (reference sequence). Trimming took off 1 base at V and 5 bases at J, with 14 bases between the two ends. This CDR3 is built from 14 residues. This CDR3 reads CSARVSIDGYGYTF. CDR3 DNA sequence: TGCAGTGCTAGAGTTTCCATCGACGGGTATGGCTACACCTTC.

This sequence joins TRBV11-2 and TRBJ1-1, with TRBD1 as a possible D gene (5 bases). V was trimmed by 8 bases and J by 3 bases, leaving 13 bases between them. The germline V gene encodes CDR1 SGHAT and CDR2 FQNNGV. This CDR3 spans 13 amino acids. CDR3 coding DNA: TGTGCCAGCCGACGGGGGGGGGACACTGAAGCTTTCTTT. It specifies CASRRGGDTEAFF.

The rearrangement joins TRBV3-1 to TRBJ2-3; the D gene could be TRBD1 or TRBD2 (5 bases each). Germline CDR1 LGHDT, CDR2 YNNKEL (reference sequence). With 4 bases removed from V and 2 bases from J, the gap between germline ends came to 16 bases. CDR3 size: 16 residues. The CDR3 sequence: CASSPQGPKNTDTQYF. The CDR3 bases are TGTGCCAGCAGCCCCCAGGGACCGAAGAACACAGATACGCAGTATTTT.

As for this clonotype: This may stem from a read error, because a much larger clone lies one nucleotide away. The rearrangement uses TRBV28 and TRBJ2-5; 8 bases agree with TRBD2. Germline V lookup: CDR1 MDHEN, CDR2 SYDVKM. This CDR3 spans 14 amino acids. DNA of the CDR3: TGTACCAGCAGTTCGACTAGCGAGGAAGAGACCCAGTACTTC. Its translation: CTSSSTSEEETQYF.